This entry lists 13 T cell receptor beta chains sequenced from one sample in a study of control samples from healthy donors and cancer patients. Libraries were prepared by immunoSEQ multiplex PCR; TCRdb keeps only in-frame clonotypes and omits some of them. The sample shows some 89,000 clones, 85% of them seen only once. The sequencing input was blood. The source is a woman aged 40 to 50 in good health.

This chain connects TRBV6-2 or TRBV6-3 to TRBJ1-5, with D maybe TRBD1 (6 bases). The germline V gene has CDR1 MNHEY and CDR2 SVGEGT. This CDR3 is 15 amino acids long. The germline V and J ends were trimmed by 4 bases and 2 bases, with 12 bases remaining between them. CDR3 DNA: TGTGCCAGCAGTTCCGCAGGGGCGGGCAATCAGCCCCAGCATTTT. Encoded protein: CASSSAGAGNQPQHF.

DNA of the CDR3: TGTGCCAGCAGTGAAGGGGTGGGGGTAGCCAAAAACATTCAGTACTTC. As protein: CASSEGVGVAKNIQYF. The rearrangement joins TRBV6-1 to TRBJ2-4; D tentatively reads TRBD1 or TRBD2 (5 bases each). The CDR3 spans 16 residues. V was cut by 1 base and J by 0 bases, with 10 bases left in between. CDR1 is MNHNS and CDR2 is SASEGT in the germline V gene.

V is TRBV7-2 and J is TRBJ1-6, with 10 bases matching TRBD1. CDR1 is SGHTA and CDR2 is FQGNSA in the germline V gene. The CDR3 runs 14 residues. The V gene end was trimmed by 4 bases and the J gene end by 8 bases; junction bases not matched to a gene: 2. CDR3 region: CASSWGQGYSPLHF. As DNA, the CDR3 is TGTGCCAGCAGCTGGGGACAGGGGTATTCACCCCTCCACTTT. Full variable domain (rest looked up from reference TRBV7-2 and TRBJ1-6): GAGVSQSPSNKVTEKGKDVELRCDPISGHTALYWYRQSLGQGLEFLIYFQGNSAPDKSGLPSDRFSAERTGGSVSTLTIQRTQQEDSAVYLCASSWGQGYSPLHFGNGTRLTVT.

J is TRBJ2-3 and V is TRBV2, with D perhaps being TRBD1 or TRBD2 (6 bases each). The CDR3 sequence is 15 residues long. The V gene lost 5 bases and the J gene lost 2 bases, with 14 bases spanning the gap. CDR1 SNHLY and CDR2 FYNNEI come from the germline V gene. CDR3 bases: TGTGCCAGCAGTCTCAACGGGGGCAACACAGATACGCAGTATTTT. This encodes CASSLNGGNTDTQYF. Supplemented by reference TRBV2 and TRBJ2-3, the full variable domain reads EPEVTQTPSHQVTQMGQEVILRCVPISNHLYFYWYRQILGQKVEFLVSFYNNEISEKSEIFDDQFSVERPDGSNFTLKIRSTKLEDSAMYFCASSLNGGNTDTQYFGPGTRLTVL.

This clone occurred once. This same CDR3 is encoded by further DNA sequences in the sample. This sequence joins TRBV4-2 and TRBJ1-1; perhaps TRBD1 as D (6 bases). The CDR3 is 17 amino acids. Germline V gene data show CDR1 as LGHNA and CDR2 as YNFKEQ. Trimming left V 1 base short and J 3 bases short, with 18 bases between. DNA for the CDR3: TGTGCCAGCAGCCAAGGGGTCCAGGGTGGGGGCGACACTGAAGCTTTCTTT. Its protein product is CASSQGVQGGGDTEAFF.

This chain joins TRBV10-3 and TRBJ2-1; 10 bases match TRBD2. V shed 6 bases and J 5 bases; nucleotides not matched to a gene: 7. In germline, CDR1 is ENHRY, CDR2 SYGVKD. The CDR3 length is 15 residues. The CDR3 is CAISISGGANNEQFF. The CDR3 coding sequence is TGTGCCATCAGCATAAGCGGGGGGGCCAACAATGAGCAGTTCTTC.

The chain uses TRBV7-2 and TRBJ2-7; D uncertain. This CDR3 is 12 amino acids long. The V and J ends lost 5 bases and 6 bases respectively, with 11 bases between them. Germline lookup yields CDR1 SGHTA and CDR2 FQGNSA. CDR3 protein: CASSPGGFEQYF. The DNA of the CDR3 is TGTGCCAGCAGCCCTGGCGGTTTCGAGCAGTACTTC. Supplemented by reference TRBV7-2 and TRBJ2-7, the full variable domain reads GAGVSQSPSNKVTEKGKDVELRCDPISGHTALYWYRQSLGQGLEFLIYFQGNSAPDKSGLPSDRFSAERTGGSVSTLTIQRTQQEDSAVYLCASSPGGFEQYFGPGTRLTVT.

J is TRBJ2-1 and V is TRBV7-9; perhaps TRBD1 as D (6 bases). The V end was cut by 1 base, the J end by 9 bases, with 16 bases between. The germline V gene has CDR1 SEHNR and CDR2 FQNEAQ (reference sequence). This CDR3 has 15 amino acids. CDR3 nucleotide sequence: TGTGCCAGCAGCTTAGAAGGCGGAACAGGGTCTGAGCAGTTCTTC. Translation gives CASSLEGGTGSEQFF.

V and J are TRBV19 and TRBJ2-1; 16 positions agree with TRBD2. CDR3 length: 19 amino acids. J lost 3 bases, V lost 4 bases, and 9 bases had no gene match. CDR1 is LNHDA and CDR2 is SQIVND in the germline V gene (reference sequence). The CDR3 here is CASSKSGTSGGAIYNEQFF. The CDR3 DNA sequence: TGTGCCAGTAGTAAATCCGGGACTAGCGGGGGGGCAATCTACAATGAGCAGTTCTTC.

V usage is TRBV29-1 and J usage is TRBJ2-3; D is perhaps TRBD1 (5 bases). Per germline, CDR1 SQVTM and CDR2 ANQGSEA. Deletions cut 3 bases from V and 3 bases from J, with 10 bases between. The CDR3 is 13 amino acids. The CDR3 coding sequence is TGCAGCGTTGACAGGGTTTTTACAGATACGCAGTATTTT. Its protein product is CSVDRVFTDTQYF.

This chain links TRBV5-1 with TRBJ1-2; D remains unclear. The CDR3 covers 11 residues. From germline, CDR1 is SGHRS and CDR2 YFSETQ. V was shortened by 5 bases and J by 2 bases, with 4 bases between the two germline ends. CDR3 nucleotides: TGCGCCAGCAGGGGAAACTATGGCTACACCTTC. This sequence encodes CASRGNYGYTF.

The CDR3 DNA sequence: TGCAGCGTTGGAACGGGGGGCTACGAGCAGTACTTC. This gives the protein CSVGTGGYEQYF. This chain joins TRBV29-1 and TRBJ2-7; 7 bases line up with TRBD2. Germline trimming cut 4 bases from V and 3 bases from J; bases unmatched to any gene: 3. Germline V gene sequence: CDR1 SQVTM, CDR2 ANQGSEA. CDR3 length: 12 residues.

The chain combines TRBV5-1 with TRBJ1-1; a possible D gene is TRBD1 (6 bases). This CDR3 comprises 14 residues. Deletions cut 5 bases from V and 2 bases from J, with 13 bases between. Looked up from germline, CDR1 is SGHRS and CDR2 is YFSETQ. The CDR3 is CASRSGQTNTEAFF. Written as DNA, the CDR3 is TGCGCCAGCAGAAGTGGACAGACCAACACTGAAGCTTTCTTT.